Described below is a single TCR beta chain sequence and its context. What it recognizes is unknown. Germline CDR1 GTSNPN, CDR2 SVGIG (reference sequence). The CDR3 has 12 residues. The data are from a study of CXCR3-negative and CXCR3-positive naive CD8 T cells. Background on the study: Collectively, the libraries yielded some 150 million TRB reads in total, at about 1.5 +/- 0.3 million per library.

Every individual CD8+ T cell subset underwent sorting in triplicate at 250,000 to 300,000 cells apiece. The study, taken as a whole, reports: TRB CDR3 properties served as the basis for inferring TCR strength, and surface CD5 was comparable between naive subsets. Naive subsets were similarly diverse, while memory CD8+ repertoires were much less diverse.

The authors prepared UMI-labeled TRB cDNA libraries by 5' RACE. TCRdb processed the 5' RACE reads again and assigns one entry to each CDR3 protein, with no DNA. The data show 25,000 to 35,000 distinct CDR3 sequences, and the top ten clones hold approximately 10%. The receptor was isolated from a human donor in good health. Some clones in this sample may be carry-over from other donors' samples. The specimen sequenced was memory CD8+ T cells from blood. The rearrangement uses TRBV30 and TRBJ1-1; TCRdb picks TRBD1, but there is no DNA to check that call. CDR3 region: CAWRVGAAEAFF.